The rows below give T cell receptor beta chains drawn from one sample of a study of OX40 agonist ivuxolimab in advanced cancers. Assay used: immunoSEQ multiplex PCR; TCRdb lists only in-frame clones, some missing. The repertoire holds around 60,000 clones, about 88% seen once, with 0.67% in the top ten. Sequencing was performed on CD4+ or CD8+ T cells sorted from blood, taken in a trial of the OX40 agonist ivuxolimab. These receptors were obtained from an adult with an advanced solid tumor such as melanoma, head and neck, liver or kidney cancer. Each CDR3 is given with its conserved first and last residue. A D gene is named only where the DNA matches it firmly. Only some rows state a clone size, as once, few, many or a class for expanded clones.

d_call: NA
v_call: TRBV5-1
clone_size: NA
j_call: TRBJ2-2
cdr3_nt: TGCGCCAGCACCTATGGTGGCGGCACCGGGGAGCTGTTTTTT
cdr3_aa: CASTYGGGTGELFF

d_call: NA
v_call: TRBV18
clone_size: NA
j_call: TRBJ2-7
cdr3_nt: TGTGCCAGCTCACCGGTAAGGGGTTCCTACGGCGAGCAGTACTTC
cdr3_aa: CASSPVRGSYGEQYF

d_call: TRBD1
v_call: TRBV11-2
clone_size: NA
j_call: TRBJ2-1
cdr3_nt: TGTGCCAGCAGCGCACATGGGACAGCCCGCTACAATGAGCAGTTCTTC
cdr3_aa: CASSAHGTARYNEQFF

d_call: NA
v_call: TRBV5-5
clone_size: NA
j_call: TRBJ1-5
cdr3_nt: TGTGCCAGCAGCTTGGCGGGCAGGGATCATCAGCCCCAGCATTTT
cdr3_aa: CASSLAGRDHQPQHF

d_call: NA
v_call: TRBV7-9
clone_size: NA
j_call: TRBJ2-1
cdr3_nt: TGTGCCAGCAGCTTTTACCCCGGCTTTGAGCAGTTCTTC
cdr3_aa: CASSFYPGFEQFF

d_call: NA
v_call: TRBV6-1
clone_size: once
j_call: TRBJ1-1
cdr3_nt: TGTGCCAGCAGTTCCCTCTTCACCGGCACTGAAGCTTTCTTT
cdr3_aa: CASSSLFTGTEAFF

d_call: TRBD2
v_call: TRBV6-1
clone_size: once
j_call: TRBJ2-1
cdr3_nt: TGTGCCAGCAGTGGTATGGGACTAGCGGGAGGCGGTGAGCAGTTCTTC
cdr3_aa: CASSGMGLAGGGEQFF

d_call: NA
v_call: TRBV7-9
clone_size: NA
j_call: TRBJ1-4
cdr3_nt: TGTGCCAGCAGCTCCGTCGCAGTCCATGGCGAAAAACTGTTTTTT
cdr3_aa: CASSSVAVHGEKLFF

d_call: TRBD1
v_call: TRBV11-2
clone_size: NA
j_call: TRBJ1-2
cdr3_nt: TGTGCCAGCAGAAAGACCGGGACAGGGGATGGCTACACCTTC
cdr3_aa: CASRKTGTGDGYTF

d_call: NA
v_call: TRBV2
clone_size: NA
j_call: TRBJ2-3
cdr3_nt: TGTGCCAGCAGTCCCGACGGGAGCACAGATACGCAGTATTTT
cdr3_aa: CASSPDGSTDTQYF

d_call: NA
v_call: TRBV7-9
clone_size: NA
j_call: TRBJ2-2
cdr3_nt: TGTGCCAGCAGCACTAACACCGGGGAGCTGTTTTTT
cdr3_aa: CASSTNTGELFF

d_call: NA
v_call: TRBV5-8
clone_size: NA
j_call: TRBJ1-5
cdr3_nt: TGTGCCAGCAGCCCAGTAAACAGGGTTTATCAGCCCCAGCATTTT
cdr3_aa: CASSPVNRVYQPQHF

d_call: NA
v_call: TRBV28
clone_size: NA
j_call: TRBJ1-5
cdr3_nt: TGTGCCAGCAGTTTAAGGATGTATAGCAATCAGCCCCAGCATTTT
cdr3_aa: CASSLRMYSNQPQHF

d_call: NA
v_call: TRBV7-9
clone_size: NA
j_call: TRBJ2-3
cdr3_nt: TGTGCCAGCAGCCCCAGACCGAGGGGCTTGAGCACAGATACGCAGTATTTT
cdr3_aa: CASSPRPRGLSTDTQYF

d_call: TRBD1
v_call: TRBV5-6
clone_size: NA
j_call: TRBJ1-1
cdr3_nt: TGTGCCAGCAGCTTTCAGGGGGCCGGGTACACTGAAGCTTTCTTT
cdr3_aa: CASSFQGAGYTEAFF

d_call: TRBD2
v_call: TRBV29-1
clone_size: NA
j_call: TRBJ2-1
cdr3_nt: TGCAGCGTTTCCGGGACTAGCGGGATCCTTAGCGTCTTC
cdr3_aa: CSVSGTSGILSVF

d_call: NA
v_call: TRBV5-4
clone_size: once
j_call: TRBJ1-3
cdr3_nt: TGTGCCAGCAGCCTTACAACAGGGTTCTCTGGAAACACCATATATTTT
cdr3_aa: CASSLTTGFSGNTIYF

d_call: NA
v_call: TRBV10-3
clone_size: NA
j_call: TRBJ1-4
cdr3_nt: TGTGCCATCAGTGAAATTGCCGGAGGGAGTGAAAAACTGTTTTTT
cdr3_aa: CAISEIAGGSEKLFF

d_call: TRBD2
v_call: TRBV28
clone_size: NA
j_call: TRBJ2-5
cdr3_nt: TGTGCCAGCAGTTCCGGGACTAGCGGCGGGCAAGAGACCCAGTACTTC
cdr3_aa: CASSSGTSGGQETQYF

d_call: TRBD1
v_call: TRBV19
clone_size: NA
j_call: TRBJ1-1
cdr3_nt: TGTGCCAGTAGGACAGGGGGCGTTGGAACTGAAGCTTTCTTT
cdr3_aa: CASRTGGVGTEAFF

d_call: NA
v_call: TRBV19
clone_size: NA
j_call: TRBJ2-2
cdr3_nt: TGTGCCAGTAGTATCTTTGGGGCGGAGCTGTTTTTT
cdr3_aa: CASSIFGAELFF

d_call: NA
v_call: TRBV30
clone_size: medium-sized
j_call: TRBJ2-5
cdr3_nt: TGTGCCTGGAGTGCCGGGATAGTACAAGAGACCCAGTACTTC
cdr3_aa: CAWSAGIVQETQYF